This T cell receptor beta chain was sequenced for a study of a mutant IDH1 vaccine in newly diagnosed glioma. In the study overall: Prior therapy was radiotherapy, temozolomide, or both; most received both.

CDR3 size: 14 residues. The germline CDR1 and CDR2 sequences are MNHNS and SASEGT. Trimming shortened V by 6 bases and J by 8 bases, and 16 bases separated the two germline ends. In its sample, this clone was seen once. Its antigen is undetermined. Time point: week 23, last vaccination. Alongside topical imiquimod, each dose of vaccine comprised 300 ug of mutant IDH1 20-mer peptide. Libraries were prepared by immunoSEQ multiplex PCR; TCRdb keeps only in-frame clonotypes and omits some of them. The sample holds about 30,000 clones, 80% seen once. The TCR originated in a woman aged 18-29 years with glioma. Here the sequenced sample was PBMCs, taken from a glioma patient whose treatment included an IDH1 peptide vaccine. The rearrangement uses TRBV6-1 and TRBJ1-4; possible D gene TRBD1, 6 bases. The CDR3 region has the DNA TGTGCCAGCAGAGTCACAGGGATTGGGGAAAAACTGTTTTTT. Protein sequence: CASRVTGIGEKLFF.